These 18 T cell receptor beta chains were all obtained from the same sample, sequenced in a study of regulatory T cells in long-lasting Graves disease. Arm-PCR of CDR3 regions with iRepertoire HTBI primers generated TCR beta libraries. TCRdb used MiXCR to reprocess the multiplex PCR reads, holding one entry per CDR3 protein. This sample has 400,000 to 600,000 distinct CDR3 sequences, with 20% to 25% found just once. Time point meaning: persistent/refractory GD, antithyroid drugs over 5 years with positive TRAb. The authors made the TCR library using RNA they extracted from PBMCs. The sequenced sample was peripheral blood mononuclear cells (PBMCs), obtained when the disease was refractory, from a patient treated with antithyroid drugs. These receptors all come from a female donor with Graves disease.

This clonotype was picked up many times. The chain employs TRBV2 and TRBJ1-5; no reliable D call. CDR3 length: 15 residues. Trimming left V 4 bases short and J 4 bases short, with 14 bases between. CDR1 is SNHLY and CDR2 is FYNNEI in the germline V gene. The CDR3 coding sequence is TGTGCCAGCAGTGTGTCATGGGGAGGTAATCAGCCCCAGCATTTT. The encoded protein is CASSVSWGGNQPQHF.

The table lists this clonotype with a few counts. V is TRBV15 and J is TRBJ2-5; D call uncertain. The germline V gene has CDR1 LNHNV and CDR2 YYDKDF (reference sequence). Trimming cost V 1 base and J 2 bases, with 8 bases left between them. This CDR3 has 14 residues. The chain's CDR3 is CATSRVQRQETQYF. The CDR3 DNA sequence: TGTGCCACCAGCAGAGTACAGAGACAAGAGACCCAGTACTTC.

This clonotype has a count of ten or more. CDR3 sequence: CASQTGSHEKLFF. CDR3 nucleotide sequence: TGTGCCAGCCAGACAGGGTCTCATGAAAAACTGTTTTTT. The rearrangement joins TRBV2 to TRBJ1-4, with TRBD1 matching 7 bases. The V gene's germline CDR1 is SNHLY and CDR2 FYNNEI. The CDR3 is 13 residues long. Trimming cost V 8 bases and J 6 bases; bases outside gene matches: 6.

This clonotype came up many times. The J gene is TRBJ1-4, the V gene TRBV3-1; D ambiguous. The V and J ends lost 4 bases and 6 bases respectively, with 15 bases between them. The CDR3 is 15 amino acids. CDR1 LGHDT and CDR2 YNNKEL come from the germline V gene (reference sequence). The DNA of the CDR3 is TGTGCCAGCAGCCCCTCTACGGTGAGGGATGAAAAACTGTTTTTT. Residues: CASSPSTVRDEKLFF.

This clonotype was counted between two and nine times. This chain links TRBV6-2 or TRBV6-3 with TRBJ1-2; tentatively, D is TRBD1 (6 bases). Trimming cost V 5 bases and J 6 bases, with 19 bases left between them. The CDR3 spans 15 residues. Germline lookup yields CDR1 MNHEY and CDR2 SVGEGT. CDR3 DNA sequence: TGTGCCAGCAGTAGGGGCCAAGGGGGTGGCGATGGCTACACCTTC. Protein sequence: CASSRGQGGGDGYTF.

As for this clonotype: A read error may explain this, as a much larger clone is one base away. The CDR3 region has the DNA TGTGCCGCCAGTGATCGGGACAAGAATGGAGCCTACGAGCAGTACTTC. Its protein is CAASDRDKNGAYEQYF. The chain joins TRBV24-1 to TRBJ2-7; possible D gene TRBD1, 6 bases. This CDR3 region has 16 residues. Per the germline V gene, CDR1 is KGHDR and CDR2 is SFDVKD.

The sample holds many counts of this clonotype. The V call is TRBV2, the J call TRBJ1-1, with TRBD1 matching 7 bases. This CDR3 comprises 15 residues. In germline, CDR1 is SNHLY, CDR2 FYNNEI. Losses at the gene ends were 7 bases for V and 0 bases for J; bases not matched to a gene: 8. CDR3 residues: CASTQGGGMNTEAFF. CDR3 in DNA: TGTGCCAGCACCCAGGGAGGGGGCATGAACACTGAAGCTTTCTTT.

This clonotype was picked up one time. The chain couples TRBV12-3 or TRBV12-4 to TRBJ2-1, with D possibly matching TRBD1 (5 bases). The CDR3 runs 12 residues. With 4 bases removed from V and 8 bases from J, the gap between germline ends came to 9 bases. The CDR3 DNA reads TGTGCCAGCAGTTCGTGGGGCTATGAGCAGTTCTTC. It translates to CASSSWGYEQFF.

This clonotype was seen at least ten times. The V call is TRBV28, the J call TRBJ2-7; D possibly uses TRBD1 or TRBD2 (6 bases each). The CDR3 extends over 15 amino acids. Trimming removed 8 bases at V and 2 bases at J, with 19 bases between. From germline, CDR1 is MDHEN and CDR2 SYDVKM. The CDR3 DNA reads as TGTGCCAGCGGTAACAGGGAGGCCCTCGCCTACGAGCAGTACTTC. Protein product: CASGNREALAYEQYF.

A note on this clonotype: A much larger clone lies a single base off, so this may be a read error. The chain joins TRBV7-2 to TRBJ2-5, with 8 nucleotides matching TRBD1. The ends lost 3 bases at V and 4 bases at J; junction bases unmatched: 1. The CDR3 consists of 13 residues. The V gene's germline CDR1 is SGHTA and CDR2 FQGNSA. CDR3 amino acids: CASSFDRGETQYF. The CDR3 nucleotides read TGTGCCAGCAGCTTCGACAGGGGAGAGACCCAGTACTTC.

The sample holds a few counts of this clonotype. The CDR3 protein is CASTPSGRGDQPQHF. The DNA for the CDR3 is TGTGCCAGCACCCCTTCGGGCAGGGGGGATCAGCCCCAGCATTTT. The chain carries TRBV12-3 or TRBV12-4 and TRBJ1-5; 7 bases fit TRBD1. The V gene end was trimmed by 7 bases and the J gene end by 5 bases; junction bases not matched to a gene: 11. The CDR3 is 15 residues long.

This clonotype was counted at least ten times. The chain employs TRBV6-1 and TRBJ1-1; 8 nucleotides align to TRBD1. This CDR3 comprises 15 residues. V shed 8 bases, J shed 3 bases, and the junction held 11 bases outside the gene matches. Germline values: CDR1 MNHNS, CDR2 SASEGT. The CDR3 reads CASEGQGAGDTEAFF. Here the CDR3 DNA reads TGTGCCAGCGAAGGGCAGGGGGCCGGGGACACTGAAGCTTTCTTT.

The chain uses TRBV5-1 and TRBJ2-2; D ambiguous. CDR1 is SGHRS and CDR2 is YFSETQ in the germline V gene. The germline V and J ends were trimmed by 6 bases and 7 bases, with 13 bases remaining between them. The CDR3 has 13 residues. The CDR3 spells CASIAREDGELFF. In DNA form, the CDR3 reads TGCGCCAGCATTGCTAGGGAAGACGGGGAGCTGTTTTTT.

Remarks on this clonotype: A much larger clone lies one base from this, so it may be a read error. This rearrangement joins TRBV7-9 to TRBJ2-5, with TRBD2 as a possible D gene (6 bases). Germline assignment: CDR1 SEHNR and CDR2 FQNEAQ (reference sequence). With 3 bases removed from V and 3 bases from J, the gap between germline ends came to 11 bases. This CDR3 contains 14 residues. The CDR3, as DNA: TGTGCCAGCAGCTTGGGACTCCTAAAAGAGACCCAGTACTTC. As protein: CASSLGLLKETQYF.

Details on this clonotype: Since a much larger clone is just one base distant, this may be a read error. This chain links TRBV7-9 with TRBJ1-1, with no clear D. Germline CDR1 and CDR2: SEHNR and FQNEAQ (reference sequence). The CDR3 is 13 amino acids. Between the trimmed V and J ends, which lost 6 bases and 0 bases, there was a span of 8 bases. CDR3 DNA: TGTGCCAGCAGATCCCAGATGAACACTGAAGCTTTCTTT. Translation: CASRSQMNTEAFF.

This clonotype was counted ten times or more. The V and J genes are TRBV12-3 or TRBV12-4 and TRBJ1-1, with 8 nucleotides matching TRBD1. V was pared by 7 bases and J by 3 bases, with 7 bases of the junction left unmatched. This CDR3 has 14 residues. DNA of the CDR3: TGTGCCAGCACCCGAGGACAGGGTTACACTGAAGCTTTCTTT. Translating it yields CASTRGQGYTEAFF.

This clonotype was detected many times. The V and J genes are TRBV2 and TRBJ2-7; D is undetermined. The V and J ends lost 6 bases and 4 bases respectively, with 13 bases between them. The germline V gene has CDR1 SNHLY and CDR2 FYNNEI. The CDR3 loop spans 13 amino acids. The CDR3 is CASSPPAEYEQYF. CDR3 in DNA: TGTGCCAGCAGCCCCCCCGCTGAGTACGAGCAGTACTTC.

This clonotype was found a few times. V usage is TRBV28 and J usage is TRBJ2-1; D might be TRBD2 (6 bases). V was pared by 1 base and J by 0 bases, with 13 bases between. Germline-derived CDR1 and CDR2 are MDHEN and SYDVKM. The CDR3 length is 17 residues. CDR3 nucleotide sequence: TGTGCCAGCAGTTTATCCCCTCTAGCGAGCTCCTACAATGAGCAGTTCTTC. Amino acids: CASSLSPLASSYNEQFF.